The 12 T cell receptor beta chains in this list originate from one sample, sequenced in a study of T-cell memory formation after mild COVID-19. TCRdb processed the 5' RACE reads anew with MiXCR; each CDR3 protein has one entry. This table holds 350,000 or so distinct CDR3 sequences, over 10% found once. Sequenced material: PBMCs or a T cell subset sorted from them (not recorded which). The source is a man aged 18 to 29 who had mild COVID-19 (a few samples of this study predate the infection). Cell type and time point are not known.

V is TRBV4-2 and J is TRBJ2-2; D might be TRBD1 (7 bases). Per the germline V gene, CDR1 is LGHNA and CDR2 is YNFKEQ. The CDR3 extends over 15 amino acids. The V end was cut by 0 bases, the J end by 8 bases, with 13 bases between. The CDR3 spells CASSQEEGAGGELFF. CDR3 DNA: TGTGCCAGCAGCCAAGAGGAGGGGGCCGGGGGGGAGCTGTTTTTT.

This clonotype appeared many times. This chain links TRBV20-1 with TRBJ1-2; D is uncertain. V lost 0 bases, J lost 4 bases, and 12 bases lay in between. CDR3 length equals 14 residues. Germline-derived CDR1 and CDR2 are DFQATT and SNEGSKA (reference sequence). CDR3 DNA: TGCAGTGCTAGAGATCCGTTGAGTGGCTATGGCTACACCTTC. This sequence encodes CSARDPLSGYGYTF.

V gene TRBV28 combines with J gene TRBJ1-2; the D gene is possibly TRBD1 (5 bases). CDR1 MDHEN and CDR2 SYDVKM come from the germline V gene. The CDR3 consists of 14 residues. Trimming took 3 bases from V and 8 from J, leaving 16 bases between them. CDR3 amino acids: CASSLQGASGGYTF. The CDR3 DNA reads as TGTGCCAGCAGTTTGCAGGGAGCCTCGGGAGGCTACACCTTC.

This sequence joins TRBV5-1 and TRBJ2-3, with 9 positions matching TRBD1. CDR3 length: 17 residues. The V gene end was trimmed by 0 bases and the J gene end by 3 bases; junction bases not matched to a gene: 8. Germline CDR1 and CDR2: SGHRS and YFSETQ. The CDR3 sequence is CASSLAGDRGTTDTQYF. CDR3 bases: TGCGCCAGCAGCTTGGCCGGCGACAGGGGGACAACAGATACGCAGTATTTT.

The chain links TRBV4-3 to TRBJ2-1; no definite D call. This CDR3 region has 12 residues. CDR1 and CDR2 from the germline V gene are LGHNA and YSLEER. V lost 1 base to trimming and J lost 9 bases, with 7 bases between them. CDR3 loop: CASSQGPGEQFF. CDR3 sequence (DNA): TGCGCCAGCAGCCAAGGCCCTGGTGAGCAGTTCTTC.

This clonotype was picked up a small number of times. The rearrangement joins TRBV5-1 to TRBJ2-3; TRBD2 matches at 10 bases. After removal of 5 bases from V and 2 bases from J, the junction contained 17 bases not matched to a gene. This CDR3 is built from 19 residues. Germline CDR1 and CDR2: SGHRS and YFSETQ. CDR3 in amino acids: CASRAGVILAGALTDTQYF. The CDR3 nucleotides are TGCGCCAGCAGGGCCGGGGTGATTCTAGCGGGGGCGCTCACAGATACGCAGTATTTT.

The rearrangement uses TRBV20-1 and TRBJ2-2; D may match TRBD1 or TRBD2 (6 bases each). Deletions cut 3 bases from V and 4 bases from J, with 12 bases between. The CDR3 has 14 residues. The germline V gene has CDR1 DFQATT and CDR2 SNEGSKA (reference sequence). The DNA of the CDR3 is TGCAGTGCTAGCCTGGGGGGCCTCACCGGGGAGCTGTTTTTT. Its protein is CSASLGGLTGELFF.

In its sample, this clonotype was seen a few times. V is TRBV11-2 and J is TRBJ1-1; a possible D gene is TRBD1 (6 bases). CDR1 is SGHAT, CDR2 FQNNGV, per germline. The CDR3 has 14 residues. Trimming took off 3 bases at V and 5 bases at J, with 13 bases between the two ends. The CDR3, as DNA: TGTGCCAGCAGCTTCTCGGGGGGCGAGACTGAAGCTTTCTTT. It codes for CASSFSGGETEAFF.

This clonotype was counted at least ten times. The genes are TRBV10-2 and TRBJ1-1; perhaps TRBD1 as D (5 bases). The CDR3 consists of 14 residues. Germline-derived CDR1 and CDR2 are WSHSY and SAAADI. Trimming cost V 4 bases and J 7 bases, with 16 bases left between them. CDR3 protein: CASSGRQILIEAFF. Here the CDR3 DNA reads TGCGCCAGCAGTGGGAGACAGATTCTGATTGAAGCTTTCTTT.

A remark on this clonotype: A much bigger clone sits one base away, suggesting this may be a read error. CDR3 region: CGARDPAGAKNIQYF. The CDR3 region has the DNA TGCGGTGCTAGAGACCCAGCGGGAGCCAAAAACATTCAGTACTTC. The chain has TRBV20-1 and TRBJ2-4, with TRBD2 as a possible D gene (6 bases). CDR1 is DFQATT and CDR2 is SNEGSKA in the germline V gene (reference sequence). This CDR3 has 15 amino acids.

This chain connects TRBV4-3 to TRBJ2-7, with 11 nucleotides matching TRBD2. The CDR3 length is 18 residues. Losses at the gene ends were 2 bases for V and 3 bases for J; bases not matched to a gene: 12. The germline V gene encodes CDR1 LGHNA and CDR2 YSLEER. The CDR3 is CASSQYSSGGLPFYEQYF. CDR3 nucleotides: TGCGCCAGCAGCCAATACTCTAGCGGGGGGCTCCCATTCTACGAGCAGTACTTC.

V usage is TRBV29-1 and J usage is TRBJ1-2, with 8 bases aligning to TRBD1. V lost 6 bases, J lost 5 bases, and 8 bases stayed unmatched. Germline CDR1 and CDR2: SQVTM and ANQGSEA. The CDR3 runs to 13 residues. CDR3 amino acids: CSVRTGRGYGYTF. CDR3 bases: TGCAGCGTCCGGACAGGGAGAGGTTATGGCTACACCTTC.